Sequencing of this T cell receptor (beta chain) was carried out in a study of molecular identifiers for immune sequencing clone quantification. Study as a whole: The replicate experiment used RNA from 20,000 or 100,000 naive CD8 cells. This RNA was split into five aliquots, and four of them were sequenced. Study outcomes and limitations: Spiked Jurkat TCR RNA equivalent to one cell reportedly surfaced among about a million naive cells. Clones that had above 20 RNA copies took up over 98% of effector molecules but under 1% in naive cells.

The V and J ends lost 6 bases and 4 bases respectively, with 16 bases between them. The CDR3 contains 15 residues. Germline lookup yields CDR1 MNHEY and CDR2 SVGAGI. This clonotype has ten or more counts. Its antigen is still unknown. TCRdb recomputed calls from the PCR reads with MiXCR, one row per CDR3 protein. The data contain 20,000 or so distinct CDR3 sequences, about 20% of them singletons. The sequence was collected from a human donor in good health. Some libraries in this study had Jurkat cell RNA spiked in. The material sequenced was naive CD8+ T cells from blood, with Jurkat cell RNA spiked in. The subset was: FACS-sorted CD8+CD4-CCR7+CD45RA+ naive T cells. The chain uses TRBV6-5 and TRBJ2-1; D is unclear. CDR3: CASSPLTGIYNEQFF. The CDR3 bases are TGTGCCAGCAGCCCACTGACTGGGATATACAATGAGCAGTTCTTC.